The 8 T cell receptor beta chains in this list originate from one sample, sequenced in a study of cytomegalovirus exposure and HLA in healthy donors. Sequencing used immunoSEQ multiplex PCR; TCRdb keeps in-frame clones, though not all of them. The table lists about 190,000 clones, about 82% of them singletons. Sequencing was done on a sample of PBMCs. All receptors come from a woman under 30 in good health and CMV-seronegative.

The chain uses TRBV19 and TRBJ1-3; unclear D gene. Germline lookup yields CDR1 LNHDA and CDR2 SQIVND (reference sequence). CDR3 size: 15 residues. The germline V and J ends were trimmed by 10 bases and 0 bases, with 16 bases remaining between them. The CDR3 sequence: CATTKFVNSGNTIYF. For the CDR3, the DNA is TGTGCCACCACTAAGTTCGTTAACTCTGGAAACACCATATATTTT.

V and J are TRBV13 and TRBJ2-1; a possible D gene is TRBD1 (5 bases). CDR1 is PRHDT and CDR2 is FYEKMQ in the germline V gene (reference sequence). V was shortened by 5 bases and J by 4 bases, with 15 bases between the two germline ends. This CDR3 comprises 15 residues. CDR3 DNA: TGTGCCAGCAGCCTAAGGACACGGCCGTACAATGAGCAGTTCTTC. Residues: CASSLRTRPYNEQFF.

The chain combines TRBV6-5 with TRBJ1-3; no clear D. Germline CDR1 and CDR2: MNHEY and SVGAGI. This CDR3 spans 15 amino acids. The V end was cut by 2 bases, the J end by 4 bases, with 12 bases between. CDR3 region: CASSYGEVSGNTIYF. CDR3 coding DNA: TGTGCCAGCAGTTACGGCGAGGTATCCGGAAACACCATATATTTT.

The chain employs TRBV29-1 and TRBJ2-5, with TRBD2 matching over 10 bases. CDR1 and CDR2 from the germline V gene are SQVTM and ANQGSEA. This CDR3 region has 15 residues. J gave up 5 bases and V 3 bases, and 9 bases lay outside the gene matches. CDR3 bases: TGCAGCGTTGAGTTGAGCGGGAGGGCGCGGGAGACCCAGTACTTC. The encoded protein is CSVELSGRARETQYF.

The gene calls are TRBV5-3 and TRBJ2-5, with TRBD1 identical over 9 bases. TRBV5-3 is an ORF, with its function uncertain. V shed 4 bases and J 4 bases; nucleotides not matched to a gene: 8. The CDR3 spans 15 residues. The CDR3 region is CARSRRGQGRETQYF. The CDR3 DNA reads TGTGCCAGAAGCCGAAGAGGACAGGGGAGAGAGACCCAGTACTTC.

This chain connects TRBV5-1 to TRBJ1-2; D ambiguous. The germline gives CDR1 SGHRS, CDR2 YFSETQ. The CDR3 is 13 amino acids. V lost 4 bases to trimming and J lost 0 bases, with 7 bases between them. The CDR3 is CASSPSANYGYTF. The CDR3, as DNA: TGCGCCAGCAGCCCTTCAGCTAACTATGGCTACACCTTC.

The chain joins TRBV5-1 to TRBJ1-1; D might be TRBD1 (6 bases). This CDR3 comprises 16 residues. Per the germline V gene, CDR1 is SGHRS and CDR2 is YFSETQ. V lost 4 bases and J 0 bases, leaving 16 bases between the germline ends. The CDR3 is CASSRRQALMNTEAFF. CDR3 in DNA: TGCGCCAGCAGCCGACGACAGGCTCTCATGAACACTGAAGCTTTCTTT.

The V and J genes are TRBV4-1 and TRBJ2-3; 9 bases are a match to TRBD2. Germline trimming cut 4 bases from V and 4 bases from J; bases unmatched to any gene: 9. The CDR3 totals 16 residues. Germline CDR1 and CDR2: MGHRA and YSYEKL. The CDR3 nucleotides read TGCGCCAGCAGCCCTAATACCGGGACTAGCCCAGATACGCAGTATTTT. Translating gives CASSPNTGTSPDTQYF.